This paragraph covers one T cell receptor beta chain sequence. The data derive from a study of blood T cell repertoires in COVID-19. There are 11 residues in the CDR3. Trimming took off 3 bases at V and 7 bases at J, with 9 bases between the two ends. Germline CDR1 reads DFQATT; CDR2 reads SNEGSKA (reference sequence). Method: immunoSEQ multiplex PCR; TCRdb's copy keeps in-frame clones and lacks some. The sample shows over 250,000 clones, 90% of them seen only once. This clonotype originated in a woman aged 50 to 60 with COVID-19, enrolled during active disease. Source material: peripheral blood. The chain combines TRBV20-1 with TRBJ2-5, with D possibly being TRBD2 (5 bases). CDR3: CSARVAWTQYF. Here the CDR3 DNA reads TGCAGTGCTAGGGTAGCGTGGACCCAGTACTTC.